Shown below are 6 T cell receptor beta chains from a single sample sequenced in a study of CD4 T cells in relation to SARS-CoV-2 and coronaviruses. Unexposed donor CD4+ T cells date from about 2011-2018, before the COVID-19 pandemic. The cells were cultured for less than twelve days before CD4+ T cells were isolated. Profiling relied on immunoSEQ multiplex PCR, and the TCRdb table lists in-frame clones only, not all of them. Of tens of thousands of clones in the sample, approximately 78% were seen once. No antigens are known for them. The source material was CD4+ T cells from PBMCs, cultured in vitro. The receptors derive from a human donor in good health.

The chain uses TRBV2 and TRBJ2-2; tentative D call: TRBD1 (5 bases). V lost 4 bases and J lost 5, with 11 bases in between. CDR1 and CDR2 from the germline V gene are SNHLY and FYNNEI. The CDR3 runs to 14 residues. CDR3 amino acids: CASSALTATGELFF. Here the CDR3 DNA reads TGTGCCAGCAGTGCATTGACAGCTACCGGGGAGCTGTTTTTT.

This chain uses TRBV12-5 with TRBJ2-1; TRBD2 matches at 10 bases. This CDR3 has 17 residues. The V gene's germline CDR1 is LGHNT and CDR2 FRNRAP. Germline trimming cut 1 base from V and 10 bases from J; bases unmatched to any gene: 13. Here the CDR3 reads CASGLGLAGDPGREQFF. The CDR3 nucleotides are TGTGCTAGTGGTTTGGGACTAGCGGGCGACCCCGGGAGGGAGCAGTTCTTC.

The chain recombines TRBV24-1 with TRBJ2-2; no clear D. The CDR3 consists of 14 residues. Germline V lookup: CDR1 KGHDR, CDR2 SFDVKD. Trimming cost V 7 bases and J 0 bases, with 8 bases left between them. CDR3 sequence (DNA): TGTGCCACCAGCCAAACACCGAACACCGGGGAGCTGTTTTTT. This codes for CATSQTPNTGELFF.

The V call is TRBV7-9, the J call TRBJ2-7; 9 bases agree with TRBD1. Germline V gene lookup returns CDR1 SEHNR and CDR2 FQNEAQ (reference sequence). V was pared by 3 bases and J by 1 base, with 4 bases of the junction left unmatched. The CDR3 is made up of 15 amino acids. The CDR3 protein is CASSLDRGFSYEQYF. The DNA of the CDR3 is TGTGCCAGCAGCTTGGACAGGGGTTTTTCCTACGAGCAGTACTTC.

There are a few counts of this clone. The chain uses TRBV30 and TRBJ1-2; TRBD1 matches 9 bases. Germline V gives CDR1 GTSNPN, CDR2 SVGIG (reference sequence). The CDR3 extends over 14 amino acids. J gave up 7 bases and V 5 bases, and 11 bases lay outside the gene matches. The CDR3 coding sequence is TGTGCCTGGGCCCCACACAGGGGGCAGGGTGGCTACACCTTC. Its translation is CAWAPHRGQGGYTF.

This chain uses TRBV4-2 with TRBJ2-2, with 12 bases matching TRBD2. The CDR3 contains 16 residues. Germline assignment: CDR1 LGHNA and CDR2 YNFKEQ. Trimming took 1 base from V and 6 from J; bases not matched to a gene: 3. The CDR3 DNA reads as TGTGCCAGCAGCCAAGGTCTAGCGGGAGGGCCCGGGGAGCTGTTTTTT. It yields the protein CASSQGLAGGPGELFF.